The table lists the clone carrying this TCR beta chain with many counts. Its specificity is not known. Germline lookup yields CDR1 SEHNR and CDR2 FQNEAQ (reference sequence). V lost 5 bases to trimming and J lost 0 bases, with 11 bases between them. The CDR3 spans 15 residues. From the reads, TCRdb called clonotypes with MiXCR, one entry per CDR3 protein. The profile shows about 460,000 distinct CDR3 sequences, 10% to 12% of them singletons. These data are taken from a study of T cell repertoires in cytomegalovirus infection. At the level of the study: Indicated by public TCR beta signatures were CMV infection and matching HLA type.

Study-level points and caveats: Ex vivo responses were dominated by HLA-C-restricted CMV-specific TCR beta clonotypes. Summed public TCR beta family frequency identified CMV carriers bearing the relevant HLA.

Sequenced material: PBMCs. This receptor was obtained from a human donor in good health (CMV status not recorded). Some clones in this sample may be carry-over from other donors' samples. The V call is TRBV7-9, the J call TRBJ1-3; the D is unclear. CDR3 sequence: CASSAQFTSGNTIYF. CDR3 DNA sequence: TGTGCCAGCAGCGCCCAGTTTACCTCTGGAAACACCATATATTTT.